These T cell receptor beta chains were read from a single sample in a study of identical twins. TCRdb used MiXCR to reprocess the 5' RACE reads, holding one entry per CDR3 protein. The top ten hold approximately 14% of the sample, which has hundreds of thousands of distinct CDR3 sequences, 15% to 20% seen once. The same specimen was also included in a second study, on T cells expressing NK-cell markers.

The specimen sequenced was PBMCs. These receptors came from a woman aged 18-30 years in good health. The CDR3 runs from the conserved cysteine through the conserved F or W. Fields, in order: clone size, V gene, J gene, CDR3 protein. Part of the rows lack a size; the others show once, few, many or a class for expanded clones.

many	TRBV20-1	TRBJ2-1	CSASTSYNEQFF
NA	TRBV5-1	TRBJ1-1	CASSLDVRVNTEAFF
NA	TRBV9	TRBJ2-1	CASSVDWTSGSYNEQFF
NA	TRBV6-5	TRBJ1-1	CASSYGGPNTEAFF
few	TRBV28	TRBJ1-1	CASSLEGTGIAFF
many	TRBV5-1	TRBJ2-5	CASSFEGGETQYF
NA	TRBV6-1	TRBJ2-2	CASSEMTYTGELFF
NA	TRBV7-6	TRBJ2-1	CASSSLFGAGEQFF
NA	TRBV7-9	TRBJ2-7	CASVPNPLAGAYEQYF
NA	TRBV20-1	TRBJ2-5	CSAKPPLIVGETQYF
few	TRBV7-3	TRBJ2-7	CASSVLIHEQYF
few	TRBV7-3	TRBJ2-1	CASSPREVDNEQFF
NA	TRBV15	TRBJ2-7	CATSRGYRDYEQYF
NA	TRBV7-2	TRBJ2-1	CASSLYRGANEQFF
NA	TRBV27	TRBJ1-4	CASSLLTNEKLFF